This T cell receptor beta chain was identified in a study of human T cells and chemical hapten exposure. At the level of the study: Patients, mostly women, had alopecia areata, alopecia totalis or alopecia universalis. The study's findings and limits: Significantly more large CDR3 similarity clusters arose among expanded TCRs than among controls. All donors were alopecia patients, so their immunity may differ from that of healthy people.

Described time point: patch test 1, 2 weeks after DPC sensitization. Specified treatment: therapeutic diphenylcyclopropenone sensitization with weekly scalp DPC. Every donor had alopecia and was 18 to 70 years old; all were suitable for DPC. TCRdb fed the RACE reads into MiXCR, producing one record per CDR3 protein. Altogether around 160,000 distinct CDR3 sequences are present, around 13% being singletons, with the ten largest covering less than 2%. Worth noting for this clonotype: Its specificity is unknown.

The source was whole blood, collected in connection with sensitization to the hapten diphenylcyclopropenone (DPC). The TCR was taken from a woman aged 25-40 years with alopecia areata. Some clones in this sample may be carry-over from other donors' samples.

CDR3 DNA sequence: TGTGCCAGCAGCTTAGTGGTCGGGAGGGCCAGAGGCACAGATACGCAGTATTTT. The encoded protein is CASSLVVGRARGTDTQYF. This chain joins TRBV7-6 and TRBJ2-3; 8 bases fit TRBD2. Per the germline V gene, CDR1 is SGHVS and CDR2 is FNYEAQ. V trimming: 1 base; J trimming: 1 base; junction bases outside the gene matches: 10. This CDR3 has 18 residues.